This T cell receptor beta chain was retrieved from a study of OX40 agonist ivuxolimab in advanced cancers. Across the study: A diagnosis of hepatocellular carcinoma, melanoma, renal cell or head and neck cancer was present in dose-escalation patients.

The V gene's germline CDR1 is SGHNT and CDR2 YYREEE (reference sequence). The V end lost 4 bases, the J end lost 2 bases, and 13 bases lay between the germline ends. This CDR3 has 14 amino acids. Repertoires were generated with immunoSEQ multiplex PCR, while TCRdb's copy carries only in-frame clones and drops some. The sample contains some 34,000 clones, more than 75% of which appear only once. Whole-study findings and limits: Clonal expansion among partial responders at 0.1-3.0 mg/kg ranked near the lowest.

To note about this clone: The target antigen is unknown.

This TCR was recovered from an adult with an advanced solid tumor such as melanoma, head and neck, liver or kidney cancer. V usage is TRBV5-4 and J usage is TRBJ2-7; weak D call: TRBD1 (5 bases). The sequenced sample was CD4+ or CD8+ T cells sorted from blood, obtained in a trial of the OX40 agonist ivuxolimab. The DNA for the CDR3 is TGTGCCAGCAGCCCCGGTCCAGGGACCTACGAGCAGTACTTC. It codes for CASSPGPGTYEQYF.